The 20 T cell receptor beta chains in this list originate from one sample, sequenced in a study of blood T cell repertoires in COVID-19. Assay: immunoSEQ multiplex PCR; the TCRdb copy retains only in-frame clones and omits some. The data hold 43,000 or so clones, with almost 85% observed a single time. The sequencing input was peripheral blood. Receptors were obtained from a woman aged 60-75 years with acute or convalescent COVID-19.

The gene calls are TRBV11-2 and TRBJ2-3, with 8 bases fitting TRBD2. The CDR3 contains 15 residues. V trimming: 0 bases; J trimming: 1 base; junction bases outside the gene matches: 0. Looked up from germline, CDR1 is SGHAT and CDR2 is FQNNGV. The CDR3, as DNA: TGTGCCAGCAGCTTAGAGCGGGGGGGCACAGATACGCAGTATTTT. This translates into CASSLERGGTDTQYF.

This clone appeared a single time. This chain connects TRBV5-1 to TRBJ2-1; D perhaps matches TRBD1 (5 bases). The CDR3 contains 14 residues. V lost 5 bases and J lost 7, with 16 bases in between. CDR1 SGHRS and CDR2 YFSETQ come from the germline V gene. The chain's CDR3 is CASRLSQGRNEQFF. In DNA form, the CDR3 reads TGCGCCAGCAGATTGAGCCAGGGCCGAAATGAGCAGTTCTTC.

CDR3 nucleotides: TGTGCCAGCAGTTACGACAGGGGCTATGGCTACACCTTC. Translating it yields CASSYDRGYGYTF. The chain joins TRBV6-5 to TRBJ1-2; 8 nucleotides align to TRBD1. The CDR3 extends over 13 amino acids. After removal of 2 bases from V and 4 bases from J, the junction contained 0 bases not matched to a gene. From germline, CDR1 is MNHEY and CDR2 SVGAGI.

The chain combines TRBV19 with TRBJ1-5; tentative D call: TRBD1 (5 bases). V lost 10 bases and J 6 bases, leaving 16 bases between the germline ends. In germline, CDR1 is LNHDA, CDR2 SQIVND (reference sequence). The CDR3 has 13 residues. For the CDR3, the DNA is TGTGCCACCTCATCAGGGTCGCTTCAGCCCCAGCATTTT. Translated, it gives CATSSGSLQPQHF.

V gene TRBV30 combines with J gene TRBJ1-2, with 7 bases matching TRBD1. The germline V gene has CDR1 GTSNPN and CDR2 SVGIG (reference sequence). The V gene end was trimmed by 4 bases and the J gene end by 6 bases; junction bases not matched to a gene: 14. The CDR3 is made up of 15 amino acids. CDR3 amino acids: CAWTDIQGTIDGYTF. CDR3 in DNA: TGTGCCTGGACGGATATACAGGGGACGATCGATGGCTACACCTTC.

The rearrangement links TRBV7-8 to TRBJ1-5, with D possibly TRBD1 on 5 matching bases. V was cut by 1 base and J by 4 bases, with 11 bases left in between. Germline CDR1 reads SGHVS; CDR2 reads FQNEAQ. The CDR3 is made up of 15 amino acids. CDR3 loop: CASSLDMGGNQPQHF. In DNA, the CDR3 is TGTGCCAGCAGCTTAGATATGGGGGGAAATCAGCCCCAGCATTTT.

This rearrangement joins TRBV3-1 (or the pseudogene TRBV3-2) to TRBJ1-6; D ambiguous. V lost 5 bases to trimming and J lost 10 bases, with 12 bases between them. The CDR3 covers 13 residues. The V gene's germline CDR1 is LGHDT and CDR2 YNNKEL (reference sequence). The CDR3 sequence: CASSDRHGSPLHF. The CDR3 bases are TGTGCCAGCAGCGACCGACATGGCTCACCCCTCCACTTT.

This clone was seen a single time. This rearrangement joins TRBV5-1 to TRBJ2-3; D is unclear. CDR1 SGHRS and CDR2 YFSETQ come from the germline V gene. The CDR3 extends over 15 amino acids. Trimming cost V 0 bases and J 0 bases, with 8 bases left between them. Here the CDR3 reads CASSLGQFSTDTQYF. For the CDR3, the DNA is TGCGCCAGCAGCTTGGGACAATTTAGCACAGATACGCAGTATTTT.

CDR3 in amino acids: CASSPGLNNEQFF. As DNA, the CDR3 is TGTGCCAGCAGCCCTGGACTAAACAATGAGCAGTTCTTC. The chain employs TRBV14 and TRBJ2-1; D may be TRBD2 (6 bases). The CDR3 runs 13 residues. The germline V gene has CDR1 SGHDN and CDR2 FVKESK. V lost 4 bases and J 5 bases, leaving 9 bases between the germline ends.

This clone appeared once. The gene calls are TRBV7-9 and TRBJ1-4; the match to TRBD1 covers 10 bases. The ends lost 8 bases at V and 8 bases at J; junction bases unmatched: 8. The CDR3 has 14 amino acids. CDR1 is SEHNR, CDR2 FQNEAQ, per germline (reference sequence). CDR3 loop: CASLRQGAEEKLFF. CDR3 nucleotides: TGTGCCAGCCTTAGACAGGGGGCGGAGGAAAAACTGTTTTTT.

The CDR3 DNA reads as TGTGCCAGTAGTATAGGTCGGAGGTCTAACACCGGGGAGCTGTTTTTT. This encodes CASSIGRRSNTGELFF. This chain links TRBV19 with TRBJ2-2, with a possible D match to TRBD2 (5 bases). V was pared by 1 base and J by 2 bases, with 11 bases between. Germline lookup yields CDR1 LNHDA and CDR2 SQIVND (reference sequence). The CDR3 length is 16 residues.

The chain carries TRBV24-1 and TRBJ2-1, with D maybe TRBD1 (8 bases). V was shortened by 1 base and J by 7 bases, with 19 bases between the two germline ends. This CDR3 has 17 amino acids. Germline assignment: CDR1 KGHDR and CDR2 SFDVKD. This CDR3 reads CATSDFTGGGKRNEQFF. The DNA of the CDR3 is TGTGCCACCAGTGATTTCACAGGGGGGGGGAAGAGGAATGAGCAGTTCTTC.

The chain recombines TRBV27 with TRBJ1-6; D may be TRBD1 (5 bases). CDR3 size: 15 residues. Germline lookup yields CDR1 MNHEY and CDR2 SMNVEV (reference sequence). V was clipped by 6 bases and J by 8 bases, with 17 bases between them. The CDR3 is CASSWGMLSDSPLHF. As DNA, the CDR3 is TGTGCCAGCAGCTGGGGCATGCTTTCTGATTCACCCCTCCACTTT.

This chain connects TRBV7-9 to TRBJ2-2, with D tentatively TRBD2 (7 bases). This CDR3 spans 13 amino acids. The V end was cut by 11 bases, the J end by 5 bases, with 15 bases between. Germline V lookup: CDR1 SEHNR, CDR2 FQNEAQ (reference sequence). The CDR3 DNA sequence: TGTGCCCCTCGGGGGGCGGGAACCGGGGAGCTGTTTTTT. This sequence encodes CAPRGAGTGELFF. Full variable domain (missing parts from reference TRBV7-9 and TRBJ2-2): DTGVSQNPRHKITKRGQNVTFRCDPISEHNRLYWYRQTLGQGPEFLTYFQNEAQLEKSRLLSDRFSAERPKGSFSTLEIQRTEQGDSAMYLCAPRGAGTGELFFGEGSRLTVL.

In this sample, this clone turned up many times. The genes are TRBV4-1 and TRBJ1-2; D is unresolved. The CDR3 length is 15 residues. V was trimmed by 2 bases and J by 1 base, leaving 11 bases between them. Per germline, CDR1 MGHRA and CDR2 YSYEKL. The CDR3 sequence is CASSQPRAGNYGYTF. The CDR3 DNA follows: TGCGCCAGCAGCCAACCGCGGGCCGGTAACTATGGCTACACCTTC.

The rearrangement joins TRBV6-4 to TRBJ2-3; 8 nucleotides align to TRBD1. CDR1 is MRHNA and CDR2 is SNTAGT in the germline V gene. J was trimmed by 6 bases and V by 3 bases; bases with no gene match: 5. The CDR3 is 14 amino acids. The CDR3 is CASSEGQAGDTQYF. CDR3 sequence (DNA): TGTGCCAGCAGTGAGGGACAGGCTGGGGATACGCAGTATTTT.

The chain links TRBV14 to TRBJ2-7; D gene uncertain. The V end was cut by 4 bases, the J end by 7 bases, with 14 bases between. The CDR3 has 13 amino acids. Germline V gene sequence: CDR1 SGHDN, CDR2 FVKESK. The CDR3 loop reads CASSPVHDLEQYF. The CDR3, as DNA: TGTGCCAGCAGCCCCGTTCATGACTTGGAGCAGTACTTC.

The genes are TRBV4-2 and TRBJ2-3; maybe TRBD2 (6 bases). Germline V gene lookup returns CDR1 LGHNA and CDR2 YNFKEQ. The CDR3 length is 17 residues. V lost 3 bases and J lost 3, with 19 bases in between. The CDR3 region has the DNA TGTGCCAGCAGCCACCAACACGACGGGGGAATGACAGATACGCAGTATTTT. This codes for CASSHQHDGGMTDTQYF.

The chain couples TRBV3-1 (or the pseudogene TRBV3-2) to TRBJ1-2; the match to TRBD1 covers 9 bases. CDR1 is LGHDT, CDR2 YNNKEL, per germline (reference sequence). This CDR3 comprises 14 residues. Trimming cost V 1 base and J 3 bases; bases outside gene matches: 0. CDR3 in DNA: TGTGCCAGCAGCCAAGGGACAGGGGACTATGGCTACACCTTC. Protein product: CASSQGTGDYGYTF.

This chain joins TRBV24-1 and TRBJ2-7, with a possible D match to TRBD2 (5 bases). Germline V lookup: CDR1 KGHDR, CDR2 SFDVKD. CDR3 length: 14 residues. The V end was cut by 4 bases, the J end by 6 bases, with 15 bases between. The CDR3 protein is CATSEGGLGVEQYF. In DNA, the CDR3 is TGTGCCACCAGTGAAGGAGGCCTAGGCGTCGAGCAGTACTTC.